The 13 T cell receptor beta chains below come from one sample, sequenced in a study of shared clonotypes between healthy human individuals. TCRdb's table, derived via immunoSEQ multiplex PCR, lists solely in-frame clones and lacks some. The data show about 490,000 clones, about three quarters seen once. The source material was PBMCs. The receptors were gathered from a woman aged 40 to 50 in good health. Some clones in this sample may be carry-over from other donors' samples.

V usage is TRBV6-1 and J usage is TRBJ2-1; D might be TRBD2 (6 bases). Germline CDR1 is MNHNS and CDR2 is SASEGT. The CDR3 runs 15 residues. Trimming stripped 3 bases from V and 0 bases from J, with 9 bases between. CDR3 sequence reads: CASSEERASYNEQFF. The DNA of the CDR3 is TGTGCCAGCAGTGAGGAGCGGGCCTCCTACAATGAGCAGTTCTTC.

The chain uses TRBV28 and TRBJ1-1, with 7 bases matching TRBD1. Losses at the gene ends were 9 bases for V and 2 bases for J; bases not matched to a gene: 6. Germline assignment: CDR1 MDHEN and CDR2 SYDVKM. The CDR3 loop spans 13 amino acids. The CDR3 DNA reads as TGTGCCAGTGGACAGGCCGGTAACACTGAAGCTTTCTTT. It is translated as CASGQAGNTEAFF.

This chain connects TRBV7-9 to TRBJ2-5, with 7 nucleotides matching TRBD1. The CDR3 extends over 17 amino acids. Germline CDR1 and CDR2: SEHNR and FQNEAQ (reference sequence). V lost 1 base to trimming and J lost 4 bases; unmatched junction nucleotides: 12. The CDR3 region is CASSLGEGGWTGETQYF. The CDR3 DNA follows: TGTGCCAGCAGCTTAGGTGAAGGGGGCTGGACGGGAGAGACCCAGTACTTC.

This chain uses TRBV27 with TRBJ2-3, with TRBD2 matching over 7 bases. The V and J ends lost 5 bases and 2 bases, in that order; junction bases with no gene match: 7. The CDR3 consists of 15 residues. CDR1 and CDR2 (germline): MNHEY, SMNVEV (reference sequence). The CDR3 sequence is CASSNRDYLTDTQYF. The CDR3 coding sequence is TGTGCCAGCAGTAACCGGGACTACCTCACAGATACGCAGTATTTT.

J is TRBJ2-7 and V is TRBV18; 7 bases are a match to TRBD1. The germline V gene encodes CDR1 KGHSH and CDR2 LQKENI. The CDR3 has 15 residues. With V trimmed by 2 bases and J by 7 bases, 11 bases remained unmatched. This chain's CDR3 is CASSPIYNRGTEQYF. CDR3 nucleotides: TGTGCCAGCTCACCAATATACAACAGGGGAACAGAGCAGTACTTC. The full variable domain, rest sourced from reference TRBV18 and TRBJ2-7, is NAGVMQNPRHLVRRRGQEARLRCSPMKGHSHVYWYRQLPEEGLKFMVYLQKENIIDESGMPKERFSAEFPKEGPSILRIQQVVRGDSAAYFCASSPIYNRGTEQYFGPGTRLTVT.

This clone appeared once. The V call is TRBV29-1, the J call TRBJ1-1, with D possibly being TRBD1 (6 bases). Trimming cost V 7 bases and J 0 bases, with 12 bases left between them. This CDR3 has 13 residues. Germline V gives CDR1 SQVTM, CDR2 ANQGSEA. In DNA, the CDR3 is TGCAGCGCCATACAGGGCATGAACACTGAAGCTTTCTTT. This translates into CSAIQGMNTEAFF.

To note about this clone: This sequence is one base from a far larger clone and is likely a read error. At the DNA level, this CDR3 is encoded by other sequences in the same sample as well. The rearrangement uses TRBV29-1 and TRBJ2-3; a possible D gene is TRBD1 (7 bases). V lost 4 bases to trimming and J lost 2 bases, with 13 bases between them. Germline V gene lookup returns CDR1 SQVTM and CDR2 ANQGSEA. This CDR3 region has 14 residues. The chain's CDR3 is CSVAQGGNTDTQYF. The CDR3 DNA is TGCAGCGTTGCTCAGGGGGGTAACACAGATACGCAGTATTTT.

The chain carries TRBV7-3 and TRBJ2-7, with 11 bases aligning to TRBD2. Per the germline V gene, CDR1 is SGHTA and CDR2 is FQGTGA. V lost 5 bases, J lost 4 bases, and 7 bases stayed unmatched. The CDR3 contains 15 residues. CDR3 nucleotide sequence: TGTGCCAGCAGCCCAACTAGCGGGAGTATGTACGAGCAGTACTTC. Amino acids: CASSPTSGSMYEQYF.

This chain links TRBV6-9 with TRBJ2-7; D could derive from TRBD1 or TRBD2 (5 bases each). The germline V gene encodes CDR1 MNHGY and CDR2 SVAAGI. This CDR3 is 21 amino acids long. Trimming stripped 1 base from V and 3 bases from J, with 31 bases between. CDR3 protein: CASSYWRYSFRRPGADYEQYF. CDR3 coding DNA: TGTGCCAGCAGTTATTGGCGCTACAGCTTTCGGCGACCCGGGGCCGACTACGAGCAGTACTTC.

In nucleotides, the CDR3 is TGTGCCAGCATGGGACAGGGCAATCAGCCCCAGCATTTT. This gives the protein CASMGQGNQPQHF. The V gene is TRBV2, the J gene TRBJ1-5; 8 bases agree with TRBD1. The germline CDR1 and CDR2 sequences are SNHLY and FYNNEI. After removal of 7 bases from V and 2 bases from J, the junction contained 1 base not matched to a gene. The CDR3 is 13 residues long.

The count of this clone is one. The rearrangement links TRBV6-5 to TRBJ1-2; 7 bases map to TRBD1. Germline V lookup: CDR1 MNHEY, CDR2 SVGAGI. V dropped 5 bases and J dropped 2; count of bases not matched to a gene: 2. The CDR3 is 13 amino acids. The CDR3 sequence is CASSPQGNYGYTF. The CDR3 DNA follows: TGTGCCAGCAGTCCACAGGGGAACTATGGCTACACCTTC.

The V and J genes are TRBV5-4 and TRBJ1-1, with TRBD1 matching 7 bases. The germline V gene has CDR1 SGHNT and CDR2 YYREEE (reference sequence). This CDR3 region has 14 residues. The V segment lost 4 bases and the J segment 1 base; nucleotides outside the gene matches: 4. This CDR3 is CASSPWTGNTEAFF. The CDR3 nucleotides read TGTGCCAGCAGCCCTTGGACAGGGAACACTGAAGCTTTCTTT.

V is TRBV19 and J is TRBJ1-2; TRBD1 matches 7 bases. CDR3 length: 15 residues. The V gene end was trimmed by 3 bases and the J gene end by 2 bases; junction bases not matched to a gene: 6. Per the germline V gene, CDR1 is LNHDA and CDR2 is SQIVND (reference sequence). CDR3 nucleotides: TGTGCCAGTAGTATTGGGGACAGAGAAAACTATGGCTACACCTTC. Amino acid sequence: CASSIGDRENYGYTF.